What follows is one TCR beta chain and its context. What it recognizes is unknown. The length of the CDR3 is 16 residues. V was shortened by 0 bases and J by 6 bases, with 18 bases between the two germline ends. From germline, CDR1 is LNHNV and CDR2 YYDKDF (reference sequence). Sequencing was performed with immunoSEQ multiplex PCR; in TCRdb, only in-frame clones are kept and a portion is missing. The sample includes 20,000 to 25,000 clones, 70% to 90% of them seen just once. This sample was included in a study of T cells in localized non-small cell lung cancer. Study results and limitations: Appearances in adjacent lung were noted for a median approximately 61 of the top 100 tumor clones. Greater blood T cell density accompanied longer overall survival. Tumor samples were not multi-region, leaving intratumor heterogeneity unexcluded.

This chain links TRBV15 with TRBJ2-7; maybe TRBD1 (6 bases). The source is a woman between 35 and 70 years old with stage III lung adenocarcinoma. Sequences were derived from peripheral blood mononuclear cells, sampled before any cancer treatment. CDR3 protein: CATSRDFPVQGSEQYF. The CDR3 DNA reads as TGTGCCACCAGCAGAGATTTTCCTGTACAGGGTTCCGAGCAGTACTTC.